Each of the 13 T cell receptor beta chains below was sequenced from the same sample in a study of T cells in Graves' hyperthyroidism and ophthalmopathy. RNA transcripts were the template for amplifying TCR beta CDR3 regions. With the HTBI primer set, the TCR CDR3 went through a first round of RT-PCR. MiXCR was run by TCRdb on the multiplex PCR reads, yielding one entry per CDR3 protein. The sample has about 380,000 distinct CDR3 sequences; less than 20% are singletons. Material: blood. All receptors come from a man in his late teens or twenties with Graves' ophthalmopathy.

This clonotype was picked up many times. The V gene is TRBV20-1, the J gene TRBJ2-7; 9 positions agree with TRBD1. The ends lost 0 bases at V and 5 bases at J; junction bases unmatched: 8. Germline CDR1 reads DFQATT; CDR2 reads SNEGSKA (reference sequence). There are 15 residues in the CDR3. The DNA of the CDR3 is TGCAGTGCTAGAGATGCGGGGACAGGGTTCGACGAGCAGTACTTC. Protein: CSARDAGTGFDEQYF.

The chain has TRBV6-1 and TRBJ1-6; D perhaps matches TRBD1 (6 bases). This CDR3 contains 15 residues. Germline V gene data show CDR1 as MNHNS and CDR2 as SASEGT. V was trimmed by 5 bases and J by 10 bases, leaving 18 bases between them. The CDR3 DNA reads TGTGCCAGCAGTCACCACAGGGACATACAGTCACCCCTCCACTTT. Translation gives CASSHHRDIQSPLHF.

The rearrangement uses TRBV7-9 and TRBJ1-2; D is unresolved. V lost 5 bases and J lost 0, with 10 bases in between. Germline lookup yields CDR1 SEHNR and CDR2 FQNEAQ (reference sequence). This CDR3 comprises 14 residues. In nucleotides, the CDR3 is TGTGCCAGCAGCCGTAAAGGCGCTAACTATGGCTACACCTTC. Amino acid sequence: CASSRKGANYGYTF.

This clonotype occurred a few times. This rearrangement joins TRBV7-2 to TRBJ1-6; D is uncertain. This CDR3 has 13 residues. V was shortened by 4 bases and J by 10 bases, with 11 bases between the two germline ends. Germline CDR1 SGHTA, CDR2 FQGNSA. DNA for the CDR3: TGTGCCAGCAGCTCCAATAGGGAATCACCCCTCCACTTT. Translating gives CASSSNRESPLHF.

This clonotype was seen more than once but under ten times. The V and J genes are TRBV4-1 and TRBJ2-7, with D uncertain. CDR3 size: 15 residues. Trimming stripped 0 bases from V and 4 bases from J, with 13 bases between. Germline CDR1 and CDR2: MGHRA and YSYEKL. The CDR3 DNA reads TGCGCCAGCAGCCAAGAGGTGAACAATCGATACGAGCAGTACTTC. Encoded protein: CASSQEVNNRYEQYF.

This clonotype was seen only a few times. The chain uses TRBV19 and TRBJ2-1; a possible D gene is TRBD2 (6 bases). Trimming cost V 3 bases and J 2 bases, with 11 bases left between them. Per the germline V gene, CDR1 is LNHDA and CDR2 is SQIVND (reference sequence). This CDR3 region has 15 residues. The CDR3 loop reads CASSMAAGPYNEQFF. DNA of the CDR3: TGTGCCAGTAGTATGGCGGCGGGACCCTACAATGAGCAGTTCTTC.

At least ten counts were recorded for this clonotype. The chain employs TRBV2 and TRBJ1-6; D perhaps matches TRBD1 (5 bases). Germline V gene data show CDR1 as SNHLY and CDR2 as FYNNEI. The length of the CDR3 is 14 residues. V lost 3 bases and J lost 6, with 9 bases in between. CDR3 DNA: TGTGCCAGCAGTGACAGGGTGCTTAATTCACCCCTCCACTTT. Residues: CASSDRVLNSPLHF. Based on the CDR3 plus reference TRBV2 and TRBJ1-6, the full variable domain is EPEVTQTPSHQVTQMGQEVILRCVPISNHLYFYWYRQILGQKVEFLVSFYNNEISEKSEIFDDQFSVERPDGSNFTLKIRSTKLEDSAMYFCASSDRVLNSPLHFGNGTRLTVT.

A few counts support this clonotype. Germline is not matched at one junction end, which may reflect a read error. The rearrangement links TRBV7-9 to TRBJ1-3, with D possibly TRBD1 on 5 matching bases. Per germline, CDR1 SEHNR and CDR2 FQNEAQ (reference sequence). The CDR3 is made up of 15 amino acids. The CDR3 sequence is CASTLTGGSGNTIYF. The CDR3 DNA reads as TGTGCCAGCACCTTAACGGGGGGCTCTGGAAACACCATATATTTT.

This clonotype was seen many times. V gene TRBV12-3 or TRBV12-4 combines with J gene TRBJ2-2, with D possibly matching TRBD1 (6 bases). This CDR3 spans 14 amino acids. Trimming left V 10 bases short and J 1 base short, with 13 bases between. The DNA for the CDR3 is TGTGCCACCTTCGGGACAAGGAACACCGGGGAGCTGTTTTTT. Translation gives CATFGTRNTGELFF.

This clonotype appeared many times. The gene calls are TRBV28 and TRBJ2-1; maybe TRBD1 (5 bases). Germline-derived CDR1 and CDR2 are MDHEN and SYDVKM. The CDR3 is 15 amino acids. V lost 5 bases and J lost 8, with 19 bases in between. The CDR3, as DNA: TGTGCCAGCAGTGCACTCGACAAAGGGGCCGATGAGCAGTTCTTC. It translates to CASSALDKGADEQFF. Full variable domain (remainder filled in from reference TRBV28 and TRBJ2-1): DVKVTQSSRYLVKRTGEKVFLECVQDMDHENMFWYRQDPGLGLRLIYFSYDVKMKEKGDIPEGYSVSREKKERFSLILESASTNQTSMYLCASSALDKGADEQFFGPGTRLTVL.

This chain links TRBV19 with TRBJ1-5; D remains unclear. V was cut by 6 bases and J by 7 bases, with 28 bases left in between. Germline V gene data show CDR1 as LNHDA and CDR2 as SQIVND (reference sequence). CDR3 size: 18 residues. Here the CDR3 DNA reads TGTGCCAGTAGCTCCGTGGGATCGTTCAGGCTGGGAGTCCAGCCCCAGCATTTT. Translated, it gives CASSSVGSFRLGVQPQHF.

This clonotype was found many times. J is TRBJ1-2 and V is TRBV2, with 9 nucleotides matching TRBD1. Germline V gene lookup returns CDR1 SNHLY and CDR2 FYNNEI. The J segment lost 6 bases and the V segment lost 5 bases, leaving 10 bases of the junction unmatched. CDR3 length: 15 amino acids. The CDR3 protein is CASSKRAGTGHGYTF. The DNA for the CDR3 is TGTGCCAGCAGTAAAAGGGCCGGGACAGGGCATGGCTACACCTTC.

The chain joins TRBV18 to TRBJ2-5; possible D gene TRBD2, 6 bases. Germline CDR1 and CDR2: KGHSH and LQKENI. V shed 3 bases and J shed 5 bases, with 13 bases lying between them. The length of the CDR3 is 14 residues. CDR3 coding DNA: TGTGCCAGCTCACCCGGACTATTTGCGGAGACCCAGTACTTC. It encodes CASSPGLFAETQYF.